Below are 14 T cell receptor beta chains sequenced from a single sample in a study of early T cells in non-severe SARS-CoV-2 infection. MiXCR, applied by TCRdb to the 5' RACE reads, yields one record per CDR3 protein. The repertoire includes some 30,000 distinct CDR3 sequences, 4% to 5.5% of them detected once, and roughly 2.5% sits in the top ten. The sample consisted of whole blood. The receptors derive from an adult who was a healthcare worker with PCR-confirmed SARS-CoV-2 infection or an uninfected control (not recorded which).

This clonotype was picked up a small number of times. The V gene is TRBV4-2, the J gene TRBJ2-2; no clear D. V was clipped by 4 bases and J by 1 base, with 1 base between them. CDR3 length: 12 residues. Germline V gene data show CDR1 as LGHNA and CDR2 as YNFKEQ. For the CDR3, the DNA is TGTGCCAGCAGCCTGAACACCGGGGAGCTGTTTTTT. Protein: CASSLNTGELFF.

This clonotype was picked up a small number of times. The chain combines TRBV28 with TRBJ1-2, with 7 bases that match TRBD1. Per the germline V gene, CDR1 is MDHEN and CDR2 is SYDVKM. The CDR3 is 15 amino acids. The V gene end was trimmed by 5 bases and the J gene end by 4 bases; junction bases not matched to a gene: 10. The CDR3 bases are TGTGCCAGCAGTCCCCGGACAGGCGGATTCTATGGCTACACCTTC. Its translation: CASSPRTGGFYGYTF.

The J gene is TRBJ2-1, the V gene TRBV12-3 or TRBV12-4; D gene uncertain. The CDR3 runs 13 residues. Deletions cut 5 bases from V and 3 bases from J, with 8 bases between. The CDR3 protein is CASSLDGYNEQFF. The CDR3 nucleotides are TGTGCCAGCAGTCTGGACGGCTACAATGAGCAGTTCTTC.

The chain couples TRBV14 to TRBJ2-1, with TRBD2 matching over 8 bases. The CDR3 extends over 15 amino acids. Germline V gene sequence: CDR1 SGHDN, CDR2 FVKESK. Trimming at V came to 1 base and at J to 1 base, leaving 0 bases not matched to a gene. CDR3 region: CASSQGGGSYNEQFF. The CDR3 DNA sequence: TGTGCCAGCAGCCAAGGCGGGGGGTCCTACAATGAGCAGTTCTTC. The variable domain in full, completed from reference TRBV14 and TRBJ2-1, reads EAGVTQFPSHSVIEKGQTVTLRCDPISGHDNLYWYRRVMGKEIKFLLHFVKESKQDESGMPNNRFLAERTGGTYSTLKVQPAELEDSGVYFCASSQGGGSYNEQFFGPGTRLTVL.

Ten or more counts support this clonotype. This chain connects TRBV12-3 or TRBV12-4 to TRBJ1-6; 9 bases are a match to TRBD1. This CDR3 is 14 amino acids long. The J segment lost 7 bases and the V segment lost 6 bases, leaving 4 bases of the junction unmatched. CDR3: CASRRTGENSPLHF. The DNA of the CDR3 is TGTGCCAGCAGAAGGACAGGGGAAAATTCACCCCTCCACTTT.

This clonotype appeared many times. The chain carries TRBV7-9 and TRBJ2-1, with TRBD1 identical over 10 bases. V was pared by 2 bases and J by 6 bases, with 7 bases of the junction left unmatched. Germline V gives CDR1 SEHNR, CDR2 FQNEAQ (reference sequence). This CDR3 contains 16 residues. CDR3 region: CASSLLRDRGVNEQFF. DNA of the CDR3: TGTGCCAGCAGCTTATTACGGGACAGGGGAGTCAATGAGCAGTTCTTC.

There are many counts of this clonotype. The genes are TRBV10-3 and TRBJ2-1; D is perhaps TRBD2 (5 bases). The V gene lost 0 bases and the J gene lost 10 bases, with 13 bases spanning the gap. The CDR3 contains 14 residues. Germline V gene data show CDR1 as ENHRY and CDR2 as SYGVKD. The CDR3 region is CAISESSSSWEQFF. DNA for the CDR3: TGTGCCATCAGTGAGTCCTCTAGCTCATGGGAGCAGTTCTTC.

At least ten counts were recorded for this clonotype. The chain employs TRBV28 and TRBJ1-1; D is perhaps TRBD1 (5 bases). CDR3 length: 16 amino acids. The germline V and J ends were trimmed by 3 bases and 2 bases, with 16 bases remaining between them. From germline, CDR1 is MDHEN and CDR2 SYDVKM. This chain's CDR3 is CASSFEPGAVNTEAFF. CDR3 coding DNA: TGTGCCAGCAGTTTCGAACCCGGGGCAGTTAACACTGAAGCTTTCTTT.

This clonotype came up many times. The chain recombines TRBV3-1 with TRBJ1-2, with D maybe TRBD1 (5 bases). Germline assignment: CDR1 LGHDT and CDR2 YNNKEL (reference sequence). V was clipped by 2 bases and J by 8 bases, with 21 bases between them. The CDR3 consists of 16 residues. CDR3 in amino acids: CASSQMPGTPAYGYTF. The CDR3, as DNA: TGTGCCAGCAGCCAAATGCCCGGGACTCCGGCGTACGGCTACACCTTC.

The CDR3, as DNA: TGTGCCAGCAGTCTCCGGGACAGGGCAGGTGGAAACACCATATATTTT. This translates into CASSLRDRAGGNTIYF. This chain links TRBV28 with TRBJ1-3; 9 bases agree with TRBD1. Germline CDR1 and CDR2: MDHEN and SYDVKM. Trimming removed 5 bases from V and 3 bases from J; junction bases left unmatched: 8. The CDR3 is 16 residues long.

This clonotype was counted many times. V and J are TRBV5-5 and TRBJ2-7; 7 nucleotides agree with TRBD2. The trim removed 0 bases at V and 1 base at J, leaving 10 bases unmatched. Germline-derived CDR1 and CDR2 are SGHKS and YYEKEE (reference sequence). The CDR3 is 17 amino acids. The CDR3 region is CASSLEFPSGSSYEQYF. CDR3 coding DNA: TGTGCCAGCAGCTTGGAATTCCCTAGCGGCTCATCCTACGAGCAGTACTTC.

The genes are TRBV6-6 and TRBJ2-7; D remains unclear. V was cut by 2 bases and J by 1 base, with 12 bases left in between. CDR3 length equals 15 residues. The germline V gene encodes CDR1 MNHNY and CDR2 SVGAGI (reference sequence). CDR3 loop: CASSYLQVSSYEQYF. The CDR3 bases are TGTGCCAGCAGTTACCTCCAGGTTTCTTCCTACGAGCAGTACTTC.

The chain employs TRBV5-1 and TRBJ2-2; D gene unclear. CDR3 length: 12 amino acids. With 1 base removed from V and 7 bases from J, the gap between germline ends came to 5 bases. The V gene's germline CDR1 is SGHRS and CDR2 YFSETQ. CDR3 in DNA: TGCGCCAGCAGCTTGTCGATCGGGGAGCTGTTTTTT. Translating gives CASSLSIGELFF.

The rearrangement uses TRBV7-8 and TRBJ1-6, with TRBD1 matching over 10 bases. J gave up 13 bases and V 6 bases, and 6 bases lay outside the gene matches. CDR1 and CDR2 (germline): SGHVS, FQNEAQ. The CDR3 is 13 residues long. The CDR3 nucleotides read TGTGCCAGCAGTCTCGGACAGGGGGTTCCCCTCCACTTT. Residues: CASSLGQGVPLHF. Drawing the rest from reference TRBV7-8 and TRBJ1-6, the complete variable domain is GAGVSQSPRYKVAKRGQDVALRCDPISGHVSLFWYQQALGQGPEFLTYFQNEAQLDKSGLPSDRFFAERPEGSVSTLKIQRTQQEDSAVYLCASSLGQGVPLHFGNGTRLTVT.